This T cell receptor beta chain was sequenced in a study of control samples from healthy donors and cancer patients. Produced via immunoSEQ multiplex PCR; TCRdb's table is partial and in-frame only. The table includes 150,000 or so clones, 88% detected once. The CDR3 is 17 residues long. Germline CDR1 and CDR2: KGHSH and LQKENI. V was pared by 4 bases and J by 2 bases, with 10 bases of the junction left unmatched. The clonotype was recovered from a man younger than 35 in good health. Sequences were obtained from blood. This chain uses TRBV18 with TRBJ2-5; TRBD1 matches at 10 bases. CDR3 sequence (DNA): TGTGCCAGCTCACGAGCGGGACAGGGGATGATTCAAGAGACCCAGTACTTC. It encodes CASSRAGQGMIQETQYF.